The entry below describes one T cell receptor (beta chain). What it binds is unknown. Germline lookup yields CDR1 MGHRA and CDR2 YSYEKL. The V gene lost 5 bases and the J gene lost 1 base, with 15 bases spanning the gap. CDR3 size: 15 residues. These data originate in a study of early T cells in non-severe SARS-CoV-2 infection. Individual cDNA molecules each received unique molecular identifiers attached to them. From the 5' RACE reads, TCRdb called clonotypes with MiXCR, one entry per CDR3 protein. Here the sample spans roughly 55,000 distinct CDR3 sequences, 14% to 15% being singletons. Whole-study results and caveats: Reliance on VDJdb matching favored anti-spike CD8 responses; private and CD4 specificities were missed.

The TCR originated in an adult who was a healthcare worker with PCR-confirmed SARS-CoV-2 infection or an uninfected control (not recorded which). The chain combines TRBV4-1 with TRBJ2-7, with D perhaps assigned TRBD1 or TRBD2 (7 bases each). The specimen was whole blood, collected at baseline. The CDR3 DNA reads as TGCGCCAGCAGCTCGGGGCAGGGGGGGTCCTACGAGCAGTACTTC. It yields the protein CASSSGQGGSYEQYF.